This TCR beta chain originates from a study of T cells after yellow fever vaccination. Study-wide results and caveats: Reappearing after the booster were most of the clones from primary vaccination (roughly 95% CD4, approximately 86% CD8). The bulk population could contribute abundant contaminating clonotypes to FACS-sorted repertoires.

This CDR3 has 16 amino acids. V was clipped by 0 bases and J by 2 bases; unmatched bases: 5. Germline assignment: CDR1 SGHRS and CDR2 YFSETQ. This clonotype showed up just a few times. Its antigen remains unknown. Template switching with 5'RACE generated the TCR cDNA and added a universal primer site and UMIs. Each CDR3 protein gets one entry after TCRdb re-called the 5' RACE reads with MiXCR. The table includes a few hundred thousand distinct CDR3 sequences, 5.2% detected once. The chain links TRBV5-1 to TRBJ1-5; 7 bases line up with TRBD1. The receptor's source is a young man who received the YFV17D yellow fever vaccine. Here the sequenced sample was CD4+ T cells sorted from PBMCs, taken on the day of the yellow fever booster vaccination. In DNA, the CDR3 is TGCGCCAGCAGCTTGGGGGGGACAGCAGGCAATCAGCCCCAGCATTTT. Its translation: CASSLGGTAGNQPQHF.